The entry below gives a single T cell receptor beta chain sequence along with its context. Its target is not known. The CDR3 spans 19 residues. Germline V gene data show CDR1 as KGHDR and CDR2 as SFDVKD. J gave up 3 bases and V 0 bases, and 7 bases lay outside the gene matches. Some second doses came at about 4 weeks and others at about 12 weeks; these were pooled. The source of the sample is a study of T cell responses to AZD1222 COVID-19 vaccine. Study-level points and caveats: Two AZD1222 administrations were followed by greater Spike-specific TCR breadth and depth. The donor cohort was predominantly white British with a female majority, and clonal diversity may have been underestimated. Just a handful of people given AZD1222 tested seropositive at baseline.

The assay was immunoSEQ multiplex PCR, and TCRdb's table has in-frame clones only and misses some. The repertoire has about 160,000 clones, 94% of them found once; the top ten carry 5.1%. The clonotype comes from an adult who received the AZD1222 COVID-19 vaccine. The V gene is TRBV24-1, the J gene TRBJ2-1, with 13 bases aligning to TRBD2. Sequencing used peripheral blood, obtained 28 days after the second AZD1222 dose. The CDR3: CATSDLPRTSGSYYNEQFF. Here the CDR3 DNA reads TGTGCCACCAGTGATTTGCCCCGGACTAGCGGGAGTTACTACAATGAGCAGTTCTTC.